This T cell receptor beta chain was sequenced in a study of regulatory T cells in long-lasting Graves disease (dated by TCRdb to 2020 to 2022). Context from the whole study: Persistent Graves' disease was defined as antithyroid drug treatment for over 5 years with persistently positive TSH receptor autoantibodies. Persistent Graves' disease patients were compared with newly diagnosed Graves' disease patients by peripheral blood TCR sequencing and RNA sequencing. The study was conducted in China and was registered as a clinical trial. A total of about 33 samples underwent TCR sequencing, from some 13 patients with persistent Graves' disease and 20 patients with newly diagnosed Graves' disease. In the clinical cohort, patients with persistent Graves' disease had used antithyroid drugs for an average of about 9.4 years. Overall study outcomes, separate from this receptor: A larger number of public clonotypes was shared among persistent patients (approximately 3,000) than among newly diagnosed patients (around 890). The study examined only peripheral blood because the primary lesion, thyroid tissue, could not be accessed. Compared with newly diagnosed patients, patients with persistent Graves' disease had lower TCR Shannon entropy and fewer highly expanded clones, which suggests clonal expansion. Preferential use of TRBV28, TRBJ1-2 and TRBJ2-5 was observed in persistent disease, whereas TRBV20-1 and TRBJ2-1 were favored in newly diagnosed disease. The authors noted that the small sample size was a limitation that may lower accuracy. Sequencing and analysis were limited to the TCR beta chain.

In the paper's terms, the time point label means: persistent/refractory GD, antithyroid drugs over 5 years with positive TRAb. For both TCR sequencing and RNA sequencing, RNA was extracted from PBMCs using TRIzol. The diagnosis of Graves' disease followed American Thyroid Association guidelines. Recruitment of patients was carried out at an endocrinology department in Xi'an, China. Each patient gave 9 to 10 milliliters of peripheral blood, collected in an EDTA anticoagulant tube. PBMCs were isolated by Ficoll Paque Plus density gradient separation without further T cell sorting. An Agilent 2100 Bioanalyzer and agarose gel were used to check RNA quality, and a NanoDrop 2000 was used to measure RNA concentration. Unmatched junction bases come to 24, with V trimmed by 8 bases and J by 7 bases. CDR1 and CDR2 are read off the germline V gene as MDHEN and SYDVKM. The cysteine opens and the phenylalanine closes a CDR3 of 18 amino acids. The only DNA kept is the CDR3, 54 bases in frame from the first base.

Library creation used multiplex PCR. TCRdb shows the sequencer as Illumina HiSeq 4000. To build TCR beta libraries, CDR3 regions were amplified by Arm-PCR using iRepertoire HTBI primers. Gel purification was performed on PCR products prior to sequencing. The study's own analysis went as follows. Gene usage analysis of CDR3 amino acid clonotypes used the 55 to 65 TRBV and around 14 TRBJ segments found across samples. Filtered high-quality paired reads were merged into contigs using COPE and FqMerger. BLAST was used to align contigs to IMGT TRBV, TRBD and TRBJ reference genes, with CDR3 defined following IMGT. Highly expanded clones were defined as clonotypes with a frequency above 0.1%. Shannon entropy served as the measure of repertoire diversity, while the Gini coefficient captured V-J evenness. Public clonotypes were defined as clonotypes shared by more than one individual. TCRdb trimmed public reads at Q25 via fastp, called clones via MiXCR and kept in-frame beta chains. When rows share a CDR3 protein, they turn into one entry using the most common DNA and genes. What appears here as the V and J calls and clone size reflects TCRdb's work, not the paper's. Counted in this sample were roughly 360,000 distinct CDR3 sequences; roughly 23% of them appeared once. The top ten hold around 30% of the sample.

This clonotype was detected only a few times. What this receptor recognizes is not known. Per-base qualities were not stored, and no clone one base away is much larger. The sequences come from peripheral blood mononuclear cells (PBMCs), collected when the disease was refractory, from a patient treated with antithyroid drugs. The sequence links TRBV28 to TRBJ2-7, with 9 central nucleotides matching TRBD2. The clonotype comes from a woman aged 40 to 50 with Graves disease. Donor details come from another sample of the same person, matched by shared clones. The DNA is as follows: TGTGCCAGCGGCCGATCGATCGGGACTAGCCGCGCCCGGCGGGAGCAGTACTTC. Its protein product is CASGRSIGTSRARREQYF.